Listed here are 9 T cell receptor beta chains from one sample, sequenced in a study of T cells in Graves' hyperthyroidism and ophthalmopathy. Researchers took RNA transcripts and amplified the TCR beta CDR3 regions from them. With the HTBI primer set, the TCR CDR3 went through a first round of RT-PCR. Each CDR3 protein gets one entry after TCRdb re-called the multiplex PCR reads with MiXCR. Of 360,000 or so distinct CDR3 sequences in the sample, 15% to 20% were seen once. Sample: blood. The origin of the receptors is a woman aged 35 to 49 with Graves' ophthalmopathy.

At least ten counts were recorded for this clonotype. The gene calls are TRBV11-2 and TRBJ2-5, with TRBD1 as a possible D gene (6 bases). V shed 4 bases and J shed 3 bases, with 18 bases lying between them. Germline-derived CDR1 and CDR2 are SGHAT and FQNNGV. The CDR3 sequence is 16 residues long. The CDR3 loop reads CASSSGFFGQKETQYF. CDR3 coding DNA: TGTGCCAGCAGCTCAGGGTTTTTCGGACAGAAAGAGACCCAGTACTTC.

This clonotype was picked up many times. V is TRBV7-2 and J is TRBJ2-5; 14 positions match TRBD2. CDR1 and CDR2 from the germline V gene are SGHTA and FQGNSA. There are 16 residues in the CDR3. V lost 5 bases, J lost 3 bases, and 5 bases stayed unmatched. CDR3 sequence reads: CASSPPGLAGEETQYF. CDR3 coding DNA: TGTGCCAGCAGCCCTCCGGGACTAGCGGGAGAAGAGACCCAGTACTTC.

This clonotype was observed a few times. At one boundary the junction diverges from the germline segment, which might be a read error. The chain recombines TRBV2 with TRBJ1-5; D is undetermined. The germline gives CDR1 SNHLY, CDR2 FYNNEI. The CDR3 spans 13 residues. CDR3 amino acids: CASNAQSSQPQPF. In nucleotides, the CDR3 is TGTGCCAGCAACGCGCAGTCTAGTCAGCCCCAGCCTTTT.

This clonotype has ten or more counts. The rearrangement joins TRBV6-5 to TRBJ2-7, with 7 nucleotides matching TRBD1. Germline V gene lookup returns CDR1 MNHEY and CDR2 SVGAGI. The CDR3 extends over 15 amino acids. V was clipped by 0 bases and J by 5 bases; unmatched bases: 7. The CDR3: CASSYSGGASDEQYF. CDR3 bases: TGTGCCAGCAGTTACTCAGGGGGCGCTTCGGACGAGCAGTACTTC.

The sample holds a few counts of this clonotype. The CDR3 DNA is TGTGCCAGCAGTTACCTCCGGACAGTTAATTCACCCCTCCACTTT. Translation: CASSYLRTVNSPLHF. The rearrangement links TRBV6-5 to TRBJ1-6; maybe TRBD1 (6 bases). The CDR3 runs to 15 residues. Germline assignment: CDR1 MNHEY and CDR2 SVGAGI. Trimming stripped 2 bases from V and 6 bases from J, with 11 bases between.

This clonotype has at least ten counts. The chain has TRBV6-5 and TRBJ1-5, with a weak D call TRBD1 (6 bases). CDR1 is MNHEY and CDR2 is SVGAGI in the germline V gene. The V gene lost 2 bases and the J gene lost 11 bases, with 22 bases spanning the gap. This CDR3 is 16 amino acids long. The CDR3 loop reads CASSYPSGRGGLSQHF. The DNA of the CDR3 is TGTGCCAGCAGTTACCCCTCGGGCCGAGGGGGGTTGTCCCAGCATTTT.

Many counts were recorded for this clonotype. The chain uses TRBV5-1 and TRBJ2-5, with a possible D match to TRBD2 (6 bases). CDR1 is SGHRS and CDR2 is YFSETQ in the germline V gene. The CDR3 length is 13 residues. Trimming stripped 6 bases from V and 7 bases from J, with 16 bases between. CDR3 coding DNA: TGCGCCAGCATCCCGGTGATGGGGGGGACCCAGTACTTC. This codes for CASIPVMGGTQYF.

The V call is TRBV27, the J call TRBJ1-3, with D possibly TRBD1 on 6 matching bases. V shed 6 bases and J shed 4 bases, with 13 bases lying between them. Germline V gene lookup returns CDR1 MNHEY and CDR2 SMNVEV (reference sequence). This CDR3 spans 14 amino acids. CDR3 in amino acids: CASRAQGYGNTIYF. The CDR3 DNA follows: TGTGCCAGCAGAGCACAGGGATACGGAAACACCATATATTTT.

CDR3 sequence reads: CRRQAIQPQHF. CDR3 sequence (DNA): TGCAGGAGGCAGGCCATTCAGCCCCAGCATTTT. V and J are TRBV20-1 and TRBJ1-5; no firm D call. Looked up from germline, CDR1 is DFQATT and CDR2 is SNEGSKA (reference sequence). The CDR3 loop spans 11 amino acids.